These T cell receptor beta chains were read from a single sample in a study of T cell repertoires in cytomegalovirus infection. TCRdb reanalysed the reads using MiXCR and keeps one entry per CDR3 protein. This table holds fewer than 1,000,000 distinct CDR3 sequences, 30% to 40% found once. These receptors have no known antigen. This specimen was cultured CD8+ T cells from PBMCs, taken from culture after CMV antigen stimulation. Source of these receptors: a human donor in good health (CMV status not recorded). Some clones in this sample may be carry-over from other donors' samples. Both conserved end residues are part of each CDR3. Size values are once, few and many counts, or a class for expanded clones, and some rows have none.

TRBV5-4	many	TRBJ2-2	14	CASSLQGSPGELFF
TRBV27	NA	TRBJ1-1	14	CASSGQALNTEAFF
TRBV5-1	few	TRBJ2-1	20	CASSLFGWTGATSSYNEQFF
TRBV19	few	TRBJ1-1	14	CASSMGAMNTEAFF
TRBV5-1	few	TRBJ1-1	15	CASRSLEGPNTEAFF
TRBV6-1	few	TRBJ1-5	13	CASSEPTYQPQHF
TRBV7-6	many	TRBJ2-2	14	CASKPGHTTGELFF
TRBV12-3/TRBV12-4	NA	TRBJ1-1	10	CASSSGVAFF
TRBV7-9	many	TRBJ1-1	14	CASSFGGPNTEAFF
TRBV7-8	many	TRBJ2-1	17	CASSSTGQILSYNEQFF
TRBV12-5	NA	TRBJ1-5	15	CASAYLGRGNQPQHF
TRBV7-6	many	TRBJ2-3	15	CASSPSSLRTDTQYF
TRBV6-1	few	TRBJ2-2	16	CASSLTSGGIKGELFF
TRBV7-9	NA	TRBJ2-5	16	CASSFSDRGGAETQYF
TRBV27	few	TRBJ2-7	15	CASSLRVVRPNEQYF
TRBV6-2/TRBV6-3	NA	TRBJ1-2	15	CASRGQGYGLYGYTF
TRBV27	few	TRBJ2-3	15	CASSFAGGPTDTQYF
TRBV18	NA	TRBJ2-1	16	CASSPPSSGGFDEQFF
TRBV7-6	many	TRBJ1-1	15	CASSLVGSMNTEAFF
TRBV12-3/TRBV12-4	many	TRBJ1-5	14	CASSWTGANQPQHF
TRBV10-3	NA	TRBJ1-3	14	CAISEGDSGNTIYF
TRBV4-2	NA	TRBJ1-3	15	CASSQGVIGVNTIYF
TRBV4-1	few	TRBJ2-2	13	CARQGGNTGELFF
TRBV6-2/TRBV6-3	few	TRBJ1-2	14	CASSLGPDAYGYTF
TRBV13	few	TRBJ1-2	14	CASRFRGGGYGYTF
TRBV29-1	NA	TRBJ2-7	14	CSVAGTGVTYEQYF
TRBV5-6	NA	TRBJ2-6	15	CASSSEPSGANVLTF
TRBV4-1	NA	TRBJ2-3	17	CASSQDLFRGGTDTQYF
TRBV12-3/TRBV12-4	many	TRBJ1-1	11	CASSLNAEAFF
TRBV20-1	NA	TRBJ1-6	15	CSARDRADYNSPLHF
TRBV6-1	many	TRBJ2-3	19	CASRSGRGRTRPGSDTQYF
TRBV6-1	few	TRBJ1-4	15	CASSEPQGVDEKLFF
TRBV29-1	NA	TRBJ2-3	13	CSVGGIIVDTQYF
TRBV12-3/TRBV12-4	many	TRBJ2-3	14	CASSFRSSTDTQYF
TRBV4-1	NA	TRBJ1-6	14	CASSQVQGNSPLHF
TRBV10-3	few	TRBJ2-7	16	CAISEFVRTGTYEQYF
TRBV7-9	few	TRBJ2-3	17	CASSYNLRGGQGDTQYF
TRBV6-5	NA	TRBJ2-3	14	CARSYDRGTDTQYF
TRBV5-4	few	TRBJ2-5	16	CASSFFPGQGVETQYF
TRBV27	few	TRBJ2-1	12	CASSAGVWEQFF
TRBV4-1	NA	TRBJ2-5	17	CASSQDQLAGDQETQYF
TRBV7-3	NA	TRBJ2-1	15	CASSARGGAYNEQFF
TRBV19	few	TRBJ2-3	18	CASSIKVGGQLDTDTQYF
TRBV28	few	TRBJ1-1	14	CASRKYRGNTEAFF
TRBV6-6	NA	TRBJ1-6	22	CASSYSIRYPVGSSKSNSPLHF
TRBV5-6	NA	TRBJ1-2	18	CASSLWFSRTGWDYGYTF